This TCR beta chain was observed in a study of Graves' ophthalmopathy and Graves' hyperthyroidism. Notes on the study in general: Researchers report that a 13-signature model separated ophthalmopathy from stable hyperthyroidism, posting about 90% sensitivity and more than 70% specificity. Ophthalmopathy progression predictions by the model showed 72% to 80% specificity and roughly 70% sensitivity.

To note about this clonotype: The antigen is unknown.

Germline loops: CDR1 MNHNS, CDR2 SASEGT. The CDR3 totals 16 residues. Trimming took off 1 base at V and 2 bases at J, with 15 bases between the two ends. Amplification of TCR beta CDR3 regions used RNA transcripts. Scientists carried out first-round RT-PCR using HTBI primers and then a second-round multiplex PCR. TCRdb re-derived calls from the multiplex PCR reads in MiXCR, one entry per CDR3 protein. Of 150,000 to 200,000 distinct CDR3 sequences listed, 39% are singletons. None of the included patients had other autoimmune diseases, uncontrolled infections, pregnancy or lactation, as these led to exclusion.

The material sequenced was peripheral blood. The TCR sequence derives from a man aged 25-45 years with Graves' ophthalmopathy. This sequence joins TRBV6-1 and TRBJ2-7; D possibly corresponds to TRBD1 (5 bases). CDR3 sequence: CASSEVGRHLTYEQYF. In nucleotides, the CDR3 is TGTGCCAGCAGTGAAGTGGGGCGGCACCTAACCTACGAGCAGTACTTC.